This entry lists 10 T cell receptor beta chains sequenced from one sample in a study of blood T cell repertoires in COVID-19. The data were produced by immunoSEQ multiplex PCR, yet TCRdb's version contains in-frame clones alone and is incomplete. The table includes around 130,000 clones, 80% to 90% detected once. The sample comprised peripheral blood. The source is a human donor in a cohort sampled during active COVID-19.

This clone was seen just once. The chain employs TRBV19 and TRBJ2-3; weak D call: TRBD2 (7 bases). Per germline, CDR1 LNHDA and CDR2 SQIVND (reference sequence). The CDR3 runs to 17 residues. V was clipped by 1 base and J by 6 bases, with 20 bases between them. CDR3 in amino acids: CASSIGWGRGIMDTQYF. As DNA, the CDR3 is TGTGCCAGTAGTATAGGATGGGGGCGGGGGATCATGGATACGCAGTATTTT.

V gene TRBV9 combines with J gene TRBJ2-7; perhaps TRBD1 as D (6 bases). CDR1 SGDLS and CDR2 YYNGEE come from the germline V gene. The CDR3 consists of 15 residues. V was clipped by 4 bases and J by 2 bases, with 16 bases between them. The DNA of the CDR3 is TGTGCCAGCAGCCCAGAGGGGGTCGGGGCCTACGAGCAGTACTTC. Translation gives CASSPEGVGAYEQYF.

The V gene is TRBV5-4, the J gene TRBJ1-2; D perhaps matches TRBD1 (5 bases). The CDR3 has 15 amino acids. Germline V CDR1 and CDR2: SGHNT, YYREEE (reference sequence). Trimming took off 4 bases at V and 1 base at J, with 14 bases between the two ends. CDR3 bases: TGTGCCAGCAGCACCGGACGGGGGGATAACTATGGCTACACCTTC. It codes for CASSTGRGDNYGYTF.

This chain joins TRBV27 and TRBJ2-3; 8 bases are shared with TRBD2. Germline CDR1 reads MNHEY; CDR2 reads SMNVEV (reference sequence). The CDR3 covers 16 residues. V trimming: 2 bases; J trimming: 8 bases; junction bases outside the gene matches: 12. The CDR3 coding sequence is TGTGCCAGCAGTTTACTTGTCGGCGGGGGGCCGGGTACGCAGTATTTT. This gives the protein CASSLLVGGGPGTQYF.

V usage is TRBV2 and J usage is TRBJ2-7, with TRBD1 matching over 7 bases. The length of the CDR3 is 12 residues. V was pared by 6 bases and J by 6 bases, with 5 bases of the junction left unmatched. The germline V gene has CDR1 SNHLY and CDR2 FYNNEI. CDR3 in amino acids: CASSEQGSEQYF. In DNA, the CDR3 is TGTGCCAGCAGCGAACAGGGGTCCGAGCAGTACTTC. Using reference TRBV2 and TRBJ2-7 for the parts outside the CDR3, the full variable domain is EPEVTQTPSHQVTQMGQEVILRCVPISNHLYFYWYRQILGQKVEFLVSFYNNEISEKSEIFDDQFSVERPDGSNFTLKIRSTKLEDSAMYFCASSEQGSEQYFGPGTRLTVT.

This CDR3 reads CASSVVVGGEEAFF. CDR3 nucleotides: TGTGCCAGCAGCGTAGTTGTAGGGGGAGAAGAAGCTTTCTTT. This chain connects TRBV9 to TRBJ1-1; tentatively, D is TRBD1 (6 bases). V was trimmed by 0 bases and J by 8 bases, leaving 14 bases between them. Germline V gene sequence: CDR1 SGDLS, CDR2 YYNGEE. This CDR3 has 14 amino acids.

The chain uses TRBV4-1 and TRBJ1-1; tentatively, D is TRBD1 (6 bases). The CDR3 consists of 16 residues. The V gene's germline CDR1 is MGHRA and CDR2 YSYEKL. Trimming pared 0 bases from V and 7 bases from J, leaving 18 bases between. CDR3 protein: CASSQDQTGMTVEAFF. Written as DNA, the CDR3 is TGCGCCAGCAGCCAAGACCAAACAGGGATGACGGTTGAAGCTTTCTTT.

This clone has a handful of counts. The chain employs TRBV7-2 and TRBJ2-3, with D perhaps matching TRBD1 (5 bases). CDR1 is SGHTA and CDR2 is FQGNSA in the germline V gene. This CDR3 contains 15 residues. Trimming took off 5 bases at V and 2 bases at J, with 14 bases between the two ends. The CDR3 DNA sequence: TGTGCCAGCAGCAGGACACGGACCGTCACAGATACGCAGTATTTT. Its protein product is CASSRTRTVTDTQYF.

This rearrangement joins TRBV5-3 to TRBJ1-5, with 7 bases identical to TRBD1. TRBV5-3 is classed as an ORF, of uncertain function. V shed 4 bases and J 2 bases; nucleotides not matched to a gene: 12. The CDR3 length is 17 residues. CDR3 sequence reads: CARSRRDSASGNQPQHF. CDR3 DNA sequence: TGTGCCAGAAGCCGGCGGGACAGCGCGTCGGGCAATCAGCCCCAGCATTTT.

The V and J genes are TRBV20-1 and TRBJ2-7; D is unclear. Germline V lookup: CDR1 DFQATT, CDR2 SNEGSKA (reference sequence). The CDR3 length is 11 residues. V lost 6 bases to trimming and J lost 9 bases, with 15 bases between them. CDR3 sequence: CSAPIGVGQYF. The CDR3 DNA reads TGCAGTGCCCCCATCGGAGTGGGGCAGTACTTC.